This T cell receptor beta chain was profiled in a study of human T cells and chemical hapten exposure. At the level of the study: Yields of TCR per sample differed, chiefly owing to small differences in pooled library volume.

This CDR3 is 13 amino acids long. V lost 0 bases and J 2 bases, leaving 5 bases between the germline ends. Per germline, CDR1 KGHSH and CDR2 LQKENI. Per the authors' pipeline: Sampled TCR counts reached a median of 95,638 per sample, with values ranging from about 23,224 to 700,000. TCRdb processed the RACE reads anew with MiXCR; each CDR3 protein has one entry. For this entry, the V and J calls and clone size follow TCRdb and not the study's own pipeline. The table lists over 65,000 distinct CDR3 sequences, about 10% of them singletons, with around 4.2% in the top ten. The time point: patch test 1, 2 weeks after DPC sensitization. Treatment in this sample: therapeutic diphenylcyclopropenone sensitization with weekly scalp DPC. This clonotype was seen at least ten times.

V and J are TRBV18 and TRBJ2-7, with D possibly TRBD1 on 5 matching bases. This clonotype originated in a woman aged 45-60 years with alopecia areata. Some clones in this sample may be carry-over from other donors' samples. The sequenced sample was whole blood, obtained in connection with sensitization to the hapten diphenylcyclopropenone (DPC). For the CDR3, the DNA is TGTGCCAGCTCACCACCGACAGCCTACGAGCAGTACTTC. Protein product: CASSPPTAYEQYF. Together with reference TRBV18 and TRBJ2-7, the CDR3 gives the full variable domain: NAGVMQNPRHLVRRRGQEARLRCSPMKGHSHVYWYRQLPEEGLKFMVYLQKENIIDESGMPKERFSAEFPKEGPSILRIQQVVRGDSAAYFCASSPPTAYEQYFGPGTRLTVT.